This T cell receptor beta chain was identified during a study of blood T cell repertoires in COVID-19 (dated by TCRdb to about 2020). Concerning the study at large: Samples covering the acute and convalescent phases of COVID-19 were provided by collaborators in the United States, Italy and Spain. The material from the prospective study consisted of cDNA or gDNA derived from T cells, B-cell-depleted T cells, or PBMCs. Subjects who had been exposed to COVID-19, were actively infected with it, or had recovered from it provided the deeply sampled blood TCRbeta repertoires that made up the dataset. The repertoires were released in a freely available public database meant as a resource for research on the immune response to SARS-CoV-2. The samples were drawn from the first 160 participants of the ongoing ImmuneRACE study and from 1,254 subjects provided by 6 global collaborators. Sample metadata almost always included a de-identified subject ID, COVID-19 status, age in years and sex. HLA class I and class II types, where available, came from metadata supplied by the sample provider rather than from assay-based typing.

One collaborating source in Seattle enrolled patients while the patients were actively infected and followed the patients over time throughout the course of disease. The collaborating institutions used their own protocols to collect whole blood in K2EDTA tubes. For TCRbeta analysis, collaborators shipped samples as frozen whole blood, isolated PBMCs, or DNA extracted from either of those sample types. As concerns this clone: The clone's antigen remains unknown. Per-base quality was not reported, and no clone a single base away is much larger than it.

The immunoSEQ Assay, a bias-controlled multiplex PCR, was used to amplify TCRbeta CDR3 regions from genomic DNA. For the original study's pipeline: The number of nucleated cells in each sample was estimated from the amplification of reference gene primers within the assay. To quantify the absolute abundance of each unique TCRbeta CDR3 rearrangement, sequence reads were collapsed and filtered. Productive Simpson clonality was computed per sample as the square root of Simpson's diversity index over productive rearrangements. In TCRdb, the immuneACCESS table is reduced to in-frame sequences with V and J assigned. These tables do not hold every clone; where another copy was compared, an unresolved V gene accounts for under half, and the others remain unexplained. The DNA was the basis for D and trimming; V, J and clone size are from that table. Within this sample are fewer than 250,000 clones, with around four fifths of them counted one time only. The top ten constitute around 0.93% of the sample.

CDR1 and CDR2, looked up from the germline V gene, are MNHEY and SVGAGI. V ends up 6 bases short and J 4 bases short, with an unmatched junction base count of 5. From the cysteine up to the phenylalanine, the CDR3 has a length of 15 residues. The CDR3 DNA has 45 bases and is translated from base 1. The study at large found these results: The quantity of clinical and demographic metadata differed by source and by participant and was supplied without curation.

In this chain, TRBV6-5 is recombined with TRBJ2-2, with 10 junctional bases fitting TRBD1. This TCR was sampled from a man in his 60s with COVID-19, enrolled during active disease. The sample was peripheral blood. This receptor carries the CDR3 CASSTGTGATGELFF. The DNA reads as follows: TGTGCCAGCAGCACCGGGACAGGGGCCACCGGGGAGCTGTTTTTT.